A single sample is the source of the 27 T cell receptor beta chains below, sequenced in a study of shared clonotypes between healthy human individuals. The assay was immunoSEQ multiplex PCR, and TCRdb's table has in-frame clones only and misses some. The sample has 400,000 to 600,000 clones, more than 95% seen once. Sequenced: naive CD4+ T cells sorted from blood. As to subset: CD45RA+ positively selected. These receptors were collected from a woman aged 30 to 39 in good health.

The V call is TRBV5-1, the J call TRBJ1-1; perhaps TRBD1 as D (6 bases). CDR3 size: 15 residues. Per germline, CDR1 SGHRS and CDR2 YFSETQ. V was clipped by 0 bases and J by 1 base, with 10 bases between them. The CDR3 loop reads CASSLDRETNTEAFF. The CDR3 coding sequence is TGCGCCAGCAGCTTGGACAGGGAGACGAACACTGAAGCTTTCTTT.

The rearrangement uses TRBV5-1 and TRBJ1-5; no firm D call. Germline V gene data show CDR1 as SGHRS and CDR2 as YFSETQ. Trimming cost V 1 base and J 1 base, with 3 bases left between them. The CDR3 is 13 amino acids. CDR3 in DNA: TGCGCCAGCAGCTTGTCCAGCAATCAGCCCCAGCATTTT. It translates to CASSLSSNQPQHF. The whole variable domain, remainder taken from reference TRBV5-1 and TRBJ1-5, is KAGVTQTPRYLIKTRGQQVTLSCSPISGHRSVSWYQQTPGQGLQFLFEYFSETQRNKGNFPGRFSGRQFSNSRSEMNVSTLELGDSALYLCASSLSSNQPQHFGDGTRLSIL.

This clone was recorded once. The genes are TRBV9 and TRBJ2-2; D unresolved. The V gene's germline CDR1 is SGDLS and CDR2 YYNGEE. The CDR3 spans 13 residues. V was trimmed by 7 bases and J by 3 bases, leaving 10 bases between them. The CDR3 DNA follows: TGTGCCAGCTCTAGGCTAGACACCGGGGAGCTGTTTTTT. The encoded protein is CASSRLDTGELFF.

The rearrangement joins TRBV7-9 to TRBJ2-6; 8 nucleotides match TRBD1. The length of the CDR3 is 17 residues. CDR1 is SEHNR, CDR2 FQNEAQ, per germline (reference sequence). The junction had 13 bases not matched to a gene; V was cut back by 11 bases and J by 1 base. The CDR3 loop reads CALNGGQGASGANVLTF. CDR3 in DNA: TGTGCCCTTAATGGAGGGCAGGGGGCTTCTGGGGCCAACGTCCTGACTTTC.

The V and J genes are TRBV4-1 and TRBJ2-1; D unclear. The CDR3 totals 17 residues. From germline, CDR1 is MGHRA and CDR2 YSYEKL. Trimming shortened V by 4 bases and J by 1 base, and 17 bases separated the two germline ends. Here the CDR3 DNA reads TGCGCCAGCAGCCTTCGCCCAGGTCGGGTTTCCTACAATGAGCAGTTCTTC. Translation: CASSLRPGRVSYNEQFF.

This sequence joins TRBV2 and TRBJ2-1, with 8 positions matching TRBD2. The V gene end was trimmed by 2 bases and the J gene end by 7 bases; junction bases not matched to a gene: 4. There are 14 residues in the CDR3. Germline CDR1 reads SNHLY; CDR2 reads FYNNEI. In DNA form, the CDR3 reads TGTGCCAGCAGTGAATTGCTAGCGGGTAATGAGCAGTTCTTC. Translating gives CASSELLAGNEQFF. The variable domain in full, with the rest retrieved from reference TRBV2 and TRBJ2-1, is EPEVTQTPSHQVTQMGQEVILRCVPISNHLYFYWYRQILGQKVEFLVSFYNNEISEKSEIFDDQFSVERPDGSNFTLKIRSTKLEDSAMYFCASSELLAGNEQFFGPGTRLTVL.

This clone was seen just once. The rearrangement links TRBV15 to TRBJ1-2; unclear D gene. The germline CDR1 and CDR2 sequences are LNHNV and YYDKDF (reference sequence). This CDR3 contains 12 residues. V lost 3 bases, J lost 3 bases, and 5 bases lay in between. CDR3 residues: CATSSPDYGYTF. The CDR3 DNA sequence: TGTGCCACCAGCAGCCCGGACTATGGCTACACCTTC. Drawing the rest from reference TRBV15 and TRBJ1-2, the complete variable domain is DAMVIQNPRYQVTQFGKPVTLSCSQTLNHNVMYWYQQKSSQAPKLLFHYYDKDFNNEADTPDNFQSRRPNTSFCFLDIRSPGLGDTAMYLCATSSPDYGYTFGSGTRLTVV.

This chain joins TRBV28 and TRBJ2-7; 7 bases map to TRBD2. Looked up from germline, CDR1 is MDHEN and CDR2 is SYDVKM. There are 13 residues in the CDR3. The ends lost 6 bases at V and 6 bases at J; junction bases unmatched: 8. CDR3 coding DNA: TGTGCCAGCAGCCCTCGGAGGGAGGGCGAGCAGTACTTC. Translated: CASSPRREGEQYF.

The chain joins TRBV2 to TRBJ1-1; maybe TRBD1 (5 bases). CDR3 length: 14 residues. Germline V gene sequence: CDR1 SNHLY, CDR2 FYNNEI. The germline V and J ends were trimmed by 5 bases and 4 bases, with 14 bases remaining between them. CDR3 coding DNA: TGTGCCAGCAGTTGGGGGGAGTTGGGCACTGAAGCTTTCTTT. Its protein is CASSWGELGTEAFF. The full variable domain, its missing parts supplied by reference TRBV2 and TRBJ1-1, is EPEVTQTPSHQVTQMGQEVILRCVPISNHLYFYWYRQILGQKVEFLVSFYNNEISEKSEIFDDQFSVERPDGSNFTLKIRSTKLEDSAMYFCASSWGELGTEAFFGQGTRLTVV.

The rearrangement uses TRBV9 and TRBJ1-1; D ambiguous. Germline V gives CDR1 SGDLS, CDR2 YYNGEE. The CDR3 is 12 amino acids. V was shortened by 5 bases and J by 0 bases, with 5 bases between the two germline ends. CDR3 protein: CASSPMNTEAFF. The CDR3 region has the DNA TGTGCCAGCAGTCCGATGAACACTGAAGCTTTCTTT.

The table lists this clone with a count of one. J is TRBJ1-1 and V is TRBV28; D call uncertain. This CDR3 has 14 amino acids. V shed 0 bases and J shed 0 bases, with 5 bases lying between them. Germline CDR1 is MDHEN and CDR2 is SYDVKM. The CDR3: CASSLWRMNTEAFF. For the CDR3, the DNA is TGTGCCAGCAGTTTATGGCGCATGAACACTGAAGCTTTCTTT.

V and J are TRBV28 and TRBJ2-2; 9 bases line up with TRBD2. Trimming at V came to 6 bases and at J to 4 bases, leaving 9 bases not matched to a gene. Germline V lookup: CDR1 MDHEN, CDR2 SYDVKM. The CDR3 loop spans 16 amino acids. CDR3 protein: CASSLAGPSGTGELFF. The DNA of the CDR3 is TGTGCCAGCAGCCTAGCGGGGCCCTCAGGCACCGGGGAGCTGTTTTTT.

This chain connects TRBV19 to TRBJ2-2; possibly TRBD2 for D (5 bases). The CDR3 covers 14 residues. The germline V gene has CDR1 LNHDA and CDR2 SQIVND (reference sequence). The V end lost 9 bases, the J end lost 1 base, and 12 bases lay between the germline ends. The CDR3 sequence: CASSGLKNTGELFF. The CDR3 nucleotides read TGTGCCAGCTCTGGACTCAAGAACACCGGGGAGCTGTTTTTT.

The gene calls are TRBV28 and TRBJ1-1, with D unclear. CDR1 is MDHEN, CDR2 SYDVKM, per germline. With 0 bases removed from V and 5 bases from J, the gap between germline ends came to 4 bases. The length of the CDR3 is 12 residues. CDR3 in DNA: TGTGCCAGCAGTTTATGGCAAACTGAAGCTTTCTTT. Encoded protein: CASSLWQTEAFF.

This clone has just one count. V gene TRBV19 combines with J gene TRBJ1-5, with no clear D. Germline CDR1 LNHDA, CDR2 SQIVND (reference sequence). V lost 2 bases, J lost 9 bases, and 8 bases lay in between. This CDR3 has 12 amino acids. The chain's CDR3 is CASSIPFLPQHF. DNA for the CDR3: TGTGCCAGTAGTATACCCTTCTTGCCCCAGCATTTT.

V usage is TRBV28 and J usage is TRBJ1-4, with D perhaps TRBD1 (6 bases). This CDR3 spans 16 amino acids. Per germline, CDR1 MDHEN and CDR2 SYDVKM. The V end lost 6 bases, the J end lost 1 base, and 15 bases lay between the germline ends. The CDR3 here is CASSSTGLGTNEKLFF. For the CDR3, the DNA is TGTGCCAGCAGCAGCACAGGGTTGGGAACTAATGAAAAACTGTTTTTT.

The sample holds one count of this clone. This rearrangement joins TRBV28 to TRBJ2-7; 7 positions match TRBD1. Per the germline V gene, CDR1 is MDHEN and CDR2 is SYDVKM. This CDR3 has 14 residues. After removal of 7 bases from V and 4 bases from J, the junction contained 10 bases not matched to a gene. The CDR3 nucleotides are TGTGCCAGCAAGGGGGCAGCACCCTATTACGAGCAGTACTTC. Translated, it gives CASKGAAPYYEQYF. Looking up the rest from reference TRBV28 and TRBJ2-7 gives the full variable domain: DVKVTQSSRYLVKRTGEKVFLECVQDMDHENMFWYRQDPGLGLRLIYFSYDVKMKEKGDIPEGYSVSREKKERFSLILESASTNQTSMYLCASKGAAPYYEQYFGPGTRLTVT.

The chain employs TRBV28 and TRBJ1-3; TRBD1 aligns across 9 bases. The germline gives CDR1 MDHEN, CDR2 SYDVKM. V gave up 7 bases and J gave up 4 bases; unmatched junction bases: 8. The CDR3 has 15 residues. DNA for the CDR3: TGTGCCAGCATCTTCGGACAGGGGCCAGGAAACACCATATATTTT. This codes for CASIFGQGPGNTIYF.

This chain joins TRBV28 and TRBJ2-1; D not certain. CDR3 length: 12 amino acids. V was trimmed by 2 bases and J by 10 bases, leaving 9 bases between them. CDR1 is MDHEN, CDR2 SYDVKM, per germline. The CDR3 loop is CASSLGHGEQFF. In DNA, the CDR3 is TGTGCCAGCAGTTTAGGTCACGGAGAGCAGTTCTTC. Based on the CDR3 plus reference TRBV28 and TRBJ2-1, the full variable domain is DVKVTQSSRYLVKRTGEKVFLECVQDMDHENMFWYRQDPGLGLRLIYFSYDVKMKEKGDIPEGYSVSREKKERFSLILESASTNQTSMYLCASSLGHGEQFFGPGTRLTVL.

The chain combines TRBV19 with TRBJ2-5; 7 bases are shared with TRBD1. The J call could be wrong; TRBJ2-7 is a better fit for the DNA end. The CDR3 has 15 amino acids. The germline V gene encodes CDR1 LNHDA and CDR2 SQIVND (reference sequence). This chain's CDR3 is CASSMGTVGSYEQYF. The CDR3 region has the DNA TGTGCCAGTAGTATGGGGACAGTCGGATCCTACGAGCAGTACTTC.

The chain uses TRBV19 and TRBJ2-3; possibly TRBD2 for D (6 bases). Germline V gene lookup returns CDR1 LNHDA and CDR2 SQIVND (reference sequence). The CDR3 sequence is 12 residues long. V was pared by 6 bases and J by 5 bases, with 9 bases between. The CDR3 nucleotides are TGTGCCAGTAGAAGGGGAGGAGATACGCAGTATTTT. It yields the protein CASRRGGDTQYF.

The chain joins TRBV11-2 to TRBJ1-1; weak D call: TRBD1 (5 bases). Per germline, CDR1 SGHAT and CDR2 FQNNGV. V dropped 5 bases and J dropped 3 bases, with 19 bases sitting between them. This CDR3 contains 16 residues. This CDR3 is CASSRNPGPGDTEAFF. CDR3 nucleotide sequence: TGTGCCAGCAGCCGAAATCCGGGCCCGGGGGACACTGAAGCTTTCTTT.

This clone was counted between two and nine times. V gene TRBV5-1 combines with J gene TRBJ2-2, with D unclear. Trimming removed 7 bases from V and 1 base from J, with 8 bases in between. The CDR3 loop spans 13 amino acids. Germline CDR1 SGHRS, CDR2 YFSETQ. The CDR3 region is CASRLGNTGELFF. The DNA of the CDR3 is TGCGCCAGCCGGTTGGGGAACACCGGGGAGCTGTTTTTT.

The gene calls are TRBV28 and TRBJ2-7, with D tentatively TRBD2 (5 bases). Germline V gene lookup returns CDR1 MDHEN and CDR2 SYDVKM. V gave up 5 bases and J gave up 9 bases, with 26 bases separating them. This CDR3 region has 16 residues. CDR3 protein: CASSGVSESGSRGQYF. CDR3 bases: TGTGCCAGCAGTGGGGTCTCGGAAAGCGGTTCCCGCGGGCAGTACTTC. The whole variable domain, filled in from reference TRBV28 and TRBJ2-7, reads DVKVTQSSRYLVKRTGEKVFLECVQDMDHENMFWYRQDPGLGLRLIYFSYDVKMKEKGDIPEGYSVSREKKERFSLILESASTNQTSMYLCASSGVSESGSRGQYFGPGTRLTVT.

The chain carries TRBV28 and TRBJ1-5; D possibly corresponds to TRBD1 (6 bases). Germline loops: CDR1 MDHEN, CDR2 SYDVKM. The CDR3 loop spans 15 amino acids. The V end lost 6 bases, the J end lost 1 base, and 13 bases lay between the germline ends. DNA for the CDR3: TGTGCCAGCAGGACCGGGACACAAAGCAATCAGCCCCAGCATTTT. Amino acid sequence: CASRTGTQSNQPQHF.

This clone was found once. The rearrangement links TRBV28 to TRBJ1-2; unclear D gene. The length of the CDR3 is 13 residues. CDR1 MDHEN and CDR2 SYDVKM come from the germline V gene. V gave up 3 bases and J gave up 6 bases, with 11 bases separating them. CDR3 in amino acids: CASSFSIYHGYTF. The CDR3 DNA is TGTGCCAGCAGTTTTTCCATTTACCATGGCTACACCTTC.

V usage is TRBV25-1 and J usage is TRBJ2-1; 9 bases line up with TRBD2. Germline V gene lookup returns CDR1 MGHDK and CDR2 SYGVNS. The CDR3 runs to 15 residues. J lost 6 bases, V lost 1 base, and 4 bases had no gene match. The CDR3 here is CASSEFVAGVNEQFF. Here the CDR3 DNA reads TGTGCCAGCAGTGAATTTGTAGCGGGAGTCAATGAGCAGTTCTTC.